The rows below give T cell receptor beta chains drawn from one sample of a study of early T cells in non-severe SARS-CoV-2 infection. Using its own MiXCR run on the 5' RACE reads, TCRdb lists one record per CDR3 protein. Of approximately 65,000 distinct CDR3 sequences in the sample, roughly 13% were seen once. Sequenced material: whole blood. These receptors originate from an adult who was a healthcare worker with PCR-confirmed SARS-CoV-2 infection or an uninfected control (not recorded which). Both conserved end residues are part of each CDR3. A D gene is named only where the DNA matches it firmly. Some rows have no size entry. The others give once, few or many, or a class for an expanded clone.

D gene: TRBD1
J gene: TRBJ2-1
clone size: -
V gene: TRBV29-1
CDR3 DNA: TGCAGCGCCCGCCTGACAGGGGCCCACTACAATGAGCAGTTCTTC
CDR3 protein: CSARLTGAHYNEQFF

D gene: TRBD1
J gene: TRBJ1-4
clone size: -
V gene: TRBV7-2
CDR3 DNA: TGTGCCAGCAGCGCCGGGACAGGGGATGAAAAACTGTTTTTT
CDR3 protein: CASSAGTGDEKLFF

D gene: -
J gene: TRBJ2-5
clone size: few
V gene: TRBV12-3/TRBV12-4
CDR3 DNA: TGTGCCAGCAGTTTGATGGAGACCCAGTACTTC
CDR3 protein: CASSLMETQYF

D gene: TRBD1
J gene: TRBJ2-7
clone size: -
V gene: TRBV29-1
CDR3 DNA: TGCAGCGTTGTTTGGGACAGGGGGCCCTACGAGCAGTACTTC
CDR3 protein: CSVVWDRGPYEQYF

D gene: -
J gene: TRBJ2-4
clone size: few
V gene: TRBV27
CDR3 DNA: TGTGCCAGCAGACCGACCGGCGGTAACATTCAGTACTTC
CDR3 protein: CASRPTGGNIQYF

D gene: -
J gene: TRBJ2-5
clone size: few
V gene: TRBV9
CDR3 DNA: TGTGCCAGCAGCGTAGACCCGCCCGGGACCTCAAGGGAGACCCAGTACTTC
CDR3 protein: CASSVDPPGTSRETQYF

D gene: -
J gene: TRBJ2-5
clone size: -
V gene: TRBV7-8
CDR3 DNA: TGTGCCAGCAGCTTAGCTTCAACTGGGGAGACCCAGTACTTC
CDR3 protein: CASSLASTGETQYF

D gene: -
J gene: TRBJ1-1
clone size: many
V gene: TRBV12-3/TRBV12-4
CDR3 DNA: TGTGCCAGCAGCCCTGGGGAGGGGTGGAACACTGAAGCTTTCTTT
CDR3 protein: CASSPGEGWNTEAFF

D gene: -
J gene: TRBJ1-1
clone size: many
V gene: TRBV10-2
CDR3 DNA: TGCGCCAGCAGTGAGGGGAGGGTTGAAGCTTTCTTT
CDR3 protein: CASSEGRVEAFF

D gene: TRBD1
J gene: TRBJ2-6
clone size: many
V gene: TRBV30
CDR3 DNA: TGTGCCGTACCCCGGGACAGCCCTACTTCCGGGGCCAACGTCCTGACTTTC
CDR3 protein: CAVPRDSPTSGANVLTF

D gene: TRBD1
J gene: TRBJ1-4
clone size: -
V gene: TRBV14
CDR3 DNA: TGTGCCAGCAGCCAAAACAGGGGGAATGAAAAACTGTTTTTT
CDR3 protein: CASSQNRGNEKLFF

D gene: TRBD1
J gene: TRBJ2-3
clone size: few
V gene: TRBV11-2
CDR3 DNA: TGTGCCAGCAGATCTCCAGGGGGCTTGGGCACAGATACGCAGTATTTT
CDR3 protein: CASRSPGGLGTDTQYF

D gene: -
J gene: TRBJ1-1
clone size: many
V gene: TRBV6-1
CDR3 DNA: TGTGCCAGCAGTGAAAGGGGGAGGACTGAAGCTTTCTTT
CDR3 protein: CASSERGRTEAFF

D gene: TRBD2
J gene: TRBJ2-3
clone size: -
V gene: TRBV7-6
CDR3 DNA: TGTGCCAGCAGCCCCGGGACTAGCCCAGATACGCAGTATTTT
CDR3 protein: CASSPGTSPDTQYF

D gene: TRBD2
J gene: TRBJ2-1
clone size: few
V gene: TRBV24-1
CDR3 DNA: TGTGCCACCAGTGACCCTGGACTAGCGGGCAATGAGCAGTTCTTC
CDR3 protein: CATSDPGLAGNEQFF

D gene: TRBD1
J gene: TRBJ2-1
clone size: few
V gene: TRBV19
CDR3 DNA: TGTGCCAGTAGTACCCGGGACAGGCGACTTTTGAAGGGGGATGAGCAGTTCTTC
CDR3 protein: CASSTRDRRLLKGDEQFF

D gene: -
J gene: TRBJ2-1
clone size: -
V gene: TRBV29-1
CDR3 DNA: TGCAGCGTAACTTCCGGGGCCAGGGCCGAGCAGTTCTTC
CDR3 protein: CSVTSGARAEQFF

D gene: -
J gene: TRBJ1-1
clone size: few
V gene: TRBV5-1
CDR3 DNA: TGCGCCAGCAGCTTTTCGGTGAACACTGAAGCTTTCTTT
CDR3 protein: CASSFSVNTEAFF

D gene: -
J gene: TRBJ1-1
clone size: many
V gene: TRBV3-1
CDR3 DNA: TGTGCCAGCAGCCAAGTCAGAGGGAACACTGAAGCTTTCTTT
CDR3 protein: CASSQVRGNTEAFF

D gene: TRBD2
J gene: TRBJ2-7
clone size: many
V gene: TRBV27
CDR3 DNA: TGTGCCAGCAACAGCCCAGCGGGGGGGCCCTACGAGCAGTACTTC
CDR3 protein: CASNSPAGGPYEQYF

D gene: -
J gene: TRBJ1-4
clone size: few
V gene: TRBV29-1
CDR3 DNA: TGCAGCGTGACCTCTCAGGTGGGAGAAAAACTGTTTTTT
CDR3 protein: CSVTSQVGEKLFF

D gene: TRBD2
J gene: TRBJ2-1
clone size: many
V gene: TRBV20-1
CDR3 DNA: TGCAGTGCTAGAATATCCCTAGCGGGGGGAAATGAGCAGTTCTTC
CDR3 protein: CSARISLAGGNEQFF